These T cell receptor beta chains were read from a single sample in a study of regulatory T cells in long-lasting Graves disease. TCRdb redid the calling of the multiplex PCR reads with MiXCR, one entry per CDR3 protein. The table shows some 490,000 distinct CDR3 sequences, with around 12% occurring only once. The same data also contributed to another study, on T cells in Graves' hyperthyroidism and ophthalmopathy.

The sample here was peripheral blood mononuclear cells (PBMCs), taken at new diagnosis, from a patient treated with antithyroid drugs. The receptor source for this set is a woman aged 30 to 39 with Graves disease. Each CDR3 is given with its conserved first and last residue. The order of the fields is D gene, V gene, clone size, J gene, CDR3 protein, CDR3 DNA. The D gene is left open where the match is weak. Clone size is shown for a subset of rows, as once, few, many or a class of expanded clone.

d_call: .
v_call: TRBV20-1
clone_size: .
j_call: TRBJ2-1
cdr3_aa: CSASTKNPIGDSFGNEQFF
cdr3_nt: TGCAGTGCGAGCACAAAAAACCCCATTGGGGACTCCTTTGGGAATGAGCAGTTCTTC

d_call: .
v_call: TRBV20-1
clone_size: few
j_call: TRBJ2-7
cdr3_aa: CSARDRRAVYEQYF
cdr3_nt: TGCAGTGCTAGAGACAGGAGAGCCGTCTACGAGCAGTACTTC

d_call: TRBD2
v_call: TRBV11-3
clone_size: .
j_call: TRBJ2-3
cdr3_aa: CASSLAGDGVDTQYF
cdr3_nt: TGTGCCAGCAGCTTGGCGGGAGACGGTGTAGATACGCAGTATTTT

d_call: .
v_call: TRBV28
clone_size: many
j_call: TRBJ1-1
cdr3_aa: CASSSRPTEAFF
cdr3_nt: TGTGCCAGCAGCTCCAGGCCCACTGAAGCTTTCTTT

d_call: TRBD2
v_call: TRBV7-8
clone_size: many
j_call: TRBJ2-1
cdr3_aa: CASSLGGTSRWNEQFF
cdr3_nt: TGTGCCAGCAGCTTAGGCGGGACTAGCCGGTGGAATGAGCAGTTCTTC

d_call: .
v_call: TRBV5-1
clone_size: .
j_call: TRBJ1-1
cdr3_aa: CASSLDTVGNTEAFF
cdr3_nt: TGCGCCAGCAGCTTGGATACGGTGGGGAACACTGAAGCTTTCTTT

d_call: .
v_call: TRBV28
clone_size: .
j_call: TRBJ2-5
cdr3_aa: CASRPTGRQETQYF
cdr3_nt: TGTGCCAGCAGACCGACAGGGAGGCAAGAGACCCAGTACTTC

d_call: TRBD1
v_call: TRBV18
clone_size: few
j_call: TRBJ1-2
cdr3_aa: CASSQSRTGVYYGYTF
cdr3_nt: TGTGCCAGCTCACAATCCCGGACAGGGGTTTACTATGGCTACACCTTC

d_call: TRBD1
v_call: TRBV5-1
clone_size: many
j_call: TRBJ1-6
cdr3_aa: CASSLEGQLYNSPLHF
cdr3_nt: TGCGCCAGCAGCTTGGAGGGACAGTTATATAATTCACCCCTCCACTTT

d_call: .
v_call: TRBV2
clone_size: many
j_call: TRBJ2-7
cdr3_aa: CASRGIQGLSEQYF
cdr3_nt: TGTGCCAGCAGGGGAATACAGGGTCTGTCCGAGCAGTACTTC

d_call: .
v_call: TRBV29-1
clone_size: many
j_call: TRBJ1-1
cdr3_aa: CSVEGERAAFF
cdr3_nt: TGCAGCGTTGAAGGGGAGCGGGCAGCTTTCTTT

d_call: .
v_call: TRBV20-1
clone_size: many
j_call: TRBJ2-3
cdr3_aa: CSASISRVSSTDTQYF
cdr3_nt: TGCAGTGCTAGTATATCGAGGGTCTCTAGCACAGATACGCAGTATTTT

d_call: TRBD1
v_call: TRBV3-1
clone_size: many
j_call: TRBJ1-6
cdr3_aa: CASSQWDRVNSPLHF
cdr3_nt: TGTGCCAGCAGCCAATGGGACAGGGTTAATTCACCCCTCCACTTT

d_call: .
v_call: TRBV28
clone_size: many
j_call: TRBJ1-4
cdr3_aa: CASSPPGPATNEKLFF
cdr3_nt: TGTGCCAGCAGTCCCCCAGGGCCCGCGACTAATGAAAAACTGTTTTTT

d_call: TRBD2
v_call: TRBV11-3
clone_size: many
j_call: TRBJ2-3
cdr3_aa: CASSLSTTWVSGKADTQYF
cdr3_nt: TGTGCCAGCAGCTTAAGCACGACGTGGGTTAGCGGGAAAGCAGATACGCAGTATTTT

d_call: TRBD2
v_call: TRBV27
clone_size: .
j_call: TRBJ2-7
cdr3_aa: CASSSYGRIAGGPSYEQYF
cdr3_nt: TGTGCCAGCAGTTCATACGGAAGAATAGCGGGAGGGCCCTCCTACGAGCAGTACTTC

d_call: .
v_call: TRBV7-9
clone_size: many
j_call: TRBJ1-2
cdr3_aa: CASSLLGRRNLGYTF
cdr3_nt: TGTGCCAGCAGCTTACTTGGCAGGAGGAATTTGGGCTACACCTTC

d_call: .
v_call: TRBV27
clone_size: .
j_call: TRBJ1-1
cdr3_aa: CASSGYGGDTEAFF
cdr3_nt: TGTGCCAGCAGTGGGTATGGGGGGGACACTGAAGCTTTCTTT

d_call: TRBD1
v_call: TRBV6-4
clone_size: many
j_call: TRBJ1-1
cdr3_aa: CASSPQPGQGNTEAFF
cdr3_nt: TGTGCCAGCAGCCCTCAACCGGGACAGGGGAACACTGAAGCTTTCTTT

d_call: .
v_call: TRBV7-9
clone_size: .
j_call: TRBJ1-1
cdr3_aa: CAGSFGQSNTEAFF
cdr3_nt: TGTGCCGGCAGCTTTGGTCAGTCTAACACTGAAGCTTTCTTT

d_call: .
v_call: TRBV24-1
clone_size: .
j_call: TRBJ2-1
cdr3_aa: CATSKSGSSYNEQFF
cdr3_nt: TGTGCCACCAGTAAAAGCGGAAGCTCCTACAATGAGCAGTTCTTC

d_call: .
v_call: TRBV11-2
clone_size: many
j_call: TRBJ2-5
cdr3_aa: CASSLGGSKTETQYF
cdr3_nt: TGTGCCAGCAGCTTAGGAGGGTCCAAGACGGAGACCCAGTACTTC

d_call: .
v_call: TRBV29-1
clone_size: many
j_call: TRBJ1-1
cdr3_aa: CSVEGYGTEAFF
cdr3_nt: TGCAGCGTTGAGGGGTACGGGACTGAAGCTTTCTTT

d_call: TRBD2
v_call: TRBV5-1
clone_size: many
j_call: TRBJ2-1
cdr3_aa: CASSARLAGGWNEQFF
cdr3_nt: TGCGCCAGCAGCGCCCGACTAGCGGGAGGTTGGAATGAGCAGTTCTTC

d_call: .
v_call: TRBV19
clone_size: many
j_call: TRBJ1-1
cdr3_aa: CASSITGAGYGPEAFF
cdr3_nt: TGTGCCAGTAGTATAACTGGGGCAGGGTATGGACCTGAAGCTTTCTTT

d_call: TRBD1
v_call: TRBV27
clone_size: few
j_call: TRBJ2-1
cdr3_aa: CASGIPGRDRRANEQFF
cdr3_nt: TGTGCCAGCGGAATACCTGGCCGGGACAGAAGAGCCAATGAGCAGTTCTTC

d_call: TRBD1
v_call: TRBV28
clone_size: many
j_call: TRBJ1-6
cdr3_aa: CASSLSGTAYSPLHF
cdr3_nt: TGTGCCAGCAGTTTATCCGGGACAGCTTATTCACCCCTCCACTTT

d_call: .
v_call: TRBV28
clone_size: many
j_call: TRBJ2-5
cdr3_aa: CASSLISDQETQYF
cdr3_nt: TGTGCCAGCAGTCTGATTAGCGATCAAGAGACCCAGTACTTC

d_call: .
v_call: TRBV6-5
clone_size: .
j_call: TRBJ1-3
cdr3_aa: CASSYGAGAGNTIYF
cdr3_nt: TGTGCCAGCAGTTACGGGGCAGGAGCTGGAAACACCATATATTTT

d_call: .
v_call: TRBV19
clone_size: many
j_call: TRBJ2-1
cdr3_aa: CASSILPNEQFF
cdr3_nt: TGTGCCAGTAGTATTCTGCCCAATGAGCAGTTCTTC

d_call: .
v_call: TRBV6-2/TRBV6-3
clone_size: once
j_call: TRBJ2-1
cdr3_aa: CASSPRGTSYNEQFF
cdr3_nt: TGTGCCAGCAGTCCCCGGGGGACCTCCTACAATGAGCAGTTCTTC

d_call: .
v_call: TRBV2
clone_size: many
j_call: TRBJ1-4
cdr3_aa: CASRVSGGTGELFF
cdr3_nt: TGTGCCAGCAGAGTCTCGGGCGGGACTGGGGAACTGTTTTTT

d_call: .
v_call: TRBV7-9
clone_size: many
j_call: TRBJ2-1
cdr3_aa: CASSLVSGRNEQFF
cdr3_nt: TGTGCCAGCAGCTTAGTTTCCGGACGTAATGAGCAGTTCTTC

d_call: TRBD2
v_call: TRBV27
clone_size: many
j_call: TRBJ2-7
cdr3_aa: CASRLRGRKVAGEISYEQYF
cdr3_nt: TGTGCCAGCAGGTTAAGGGGGAGGAAGGTAGCGGGAGAAATTTCCTACGAGCAGTACTTC

d_call: TRBD1
v_call: TRBV7-9
clone_size: few
j_call: TRBJ2-5
cdr3_aa: CASSSGRVRDRKETQYF
cdr3_nt: TGTGCCAGCAGCTCCGGACGGGTCCGGGACAGAAAAGAGACCCAGTACTTC

d_call: .
v_call: TRBV30
clone_size: .
j_call: TRBJ1-2
cdr3_aa: CAWSVRGFYGYTF
cdr3_nt: TGTGCCTGGAGTGTCAGGGGATTCTATGGCTACACCTTC

d_call: TRBD2
v_call: TRBV28
clone_size: many
j_call: TRBJ2-7
cdr3_aa: CASSWTSGGSYEQYF
cdr3_nt: TGTGCCAGCAGTTGGACTAGCGGAGGTTCCTACGAGCAGTACTTC

d_call: .
v_call: TRBV27
clone_size: many
j_call: TRBJ2-1
cdr3_aa: CASRHLAEQFF
cdr3_nt: TGTGCCAGCAGGCATCTAGCTGAGCAGTTCTTC

d_call: TRBD2
v_call: TRBV20-1
clone_size: .
j_call: TRBJ2-1
cdr3_aa: CSASGLAGGPSYNEQFF
cdr3_nt: TGCAGTGCTAGCGGACTAGCGGGAGGGCCCTCCTACAATGAGCAGTTCTTC

d_call: .
v_call: TRBV5-1
clone_size: many
j_call: TRBJ1-1
cdr3_aa: CASSLEQTFTEAFF
cdr3_nt: TGCGCCAGCAGCTTGGAACAGACGTTCACTGAAGCTTTCTTT

d_call: .
v_call: TRBV7-8
clone_size: .
j_call: TRBJ1-3
cdr3_aa: CASSLSGFPGNTIYF
cdr3_nt: TGTGCCAGCAGCTTATCAGGTTTCCCTGGAAACACCATATATTTT

d_call: .
v_call: TRBV7-9
clone_size: .
j_call: TRBJ1-2
cdr3_aa: CASSLVGHRDGYTF
cdr3_nt: TGTGCCAGCAGCTTAGTGGGACATAGGGACGGCTACACCTTC